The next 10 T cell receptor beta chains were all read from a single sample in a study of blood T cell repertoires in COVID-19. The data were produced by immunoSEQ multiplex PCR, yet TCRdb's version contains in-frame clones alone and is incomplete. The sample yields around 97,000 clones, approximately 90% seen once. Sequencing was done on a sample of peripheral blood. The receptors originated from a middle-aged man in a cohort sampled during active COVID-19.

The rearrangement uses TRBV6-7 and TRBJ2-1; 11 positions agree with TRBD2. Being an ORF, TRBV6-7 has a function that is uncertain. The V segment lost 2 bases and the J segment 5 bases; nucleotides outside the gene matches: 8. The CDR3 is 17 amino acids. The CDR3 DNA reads TGTGCCAGCAGTTACCCACGACTAGCGGGGAGGAACAATGAGCAGTTCTTC. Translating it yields CASSYPRLAGRNNEQFF.

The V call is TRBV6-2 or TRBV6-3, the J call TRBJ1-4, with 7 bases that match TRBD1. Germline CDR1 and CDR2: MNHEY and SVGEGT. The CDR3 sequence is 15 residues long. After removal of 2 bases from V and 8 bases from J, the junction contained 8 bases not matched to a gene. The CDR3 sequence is CASSYPRGFGEKLFF. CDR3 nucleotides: TGTGCCAGCAGTTACCCCAGGGGGTTCGGAGAAAAACTGTTTTTT.

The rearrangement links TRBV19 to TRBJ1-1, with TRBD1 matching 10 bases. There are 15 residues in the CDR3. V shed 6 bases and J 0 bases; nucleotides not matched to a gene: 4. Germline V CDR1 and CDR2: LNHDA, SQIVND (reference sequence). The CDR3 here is CASRTDRGMNTEAFF. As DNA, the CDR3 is TGTGCCAGTAGGACGGACAGGGGGATGAACACTGAAGCTTTCTTT.

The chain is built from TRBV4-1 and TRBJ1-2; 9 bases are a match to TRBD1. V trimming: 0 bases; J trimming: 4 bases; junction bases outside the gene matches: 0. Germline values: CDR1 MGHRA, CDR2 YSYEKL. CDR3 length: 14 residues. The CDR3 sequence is CASSQEDRGYGYTF. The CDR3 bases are TGCGCCAGCAGCCAAGAGGACAGGGGCTATGGCTACACCTTC.

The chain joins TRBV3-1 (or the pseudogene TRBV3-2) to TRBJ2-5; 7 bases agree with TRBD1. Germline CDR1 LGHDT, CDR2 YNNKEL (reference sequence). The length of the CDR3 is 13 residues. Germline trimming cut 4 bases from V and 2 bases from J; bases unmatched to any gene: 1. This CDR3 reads CASSRDRQETQYF. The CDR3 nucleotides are TGTGCCAGCAGCCGGGACAGACAAGAGACCCAGTACTTC.

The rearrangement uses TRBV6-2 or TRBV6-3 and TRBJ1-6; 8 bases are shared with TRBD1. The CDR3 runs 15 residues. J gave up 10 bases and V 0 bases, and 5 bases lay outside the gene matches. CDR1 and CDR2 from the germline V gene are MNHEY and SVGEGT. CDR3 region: CASSYSRTGGSPLHF. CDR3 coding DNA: TGTGCCAGCAGTTACTCCCGAACAGGGGGGTCACCCCTCCACTTT.

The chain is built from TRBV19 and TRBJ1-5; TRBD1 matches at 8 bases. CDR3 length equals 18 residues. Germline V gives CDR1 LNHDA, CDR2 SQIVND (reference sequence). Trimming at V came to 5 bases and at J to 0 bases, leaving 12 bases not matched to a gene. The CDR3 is CASSFRPDRGVSNQPQHF. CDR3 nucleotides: TGTGCCAGTAGTTTCCGACCTGACAGGGGTGTTAGCAATCAGCCCCAGCATTTT.

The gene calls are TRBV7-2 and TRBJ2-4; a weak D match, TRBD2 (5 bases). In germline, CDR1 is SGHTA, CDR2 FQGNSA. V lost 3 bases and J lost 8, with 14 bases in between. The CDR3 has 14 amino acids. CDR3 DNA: TGTGCCAGCAGCTTCGACTTATTCGGGGACATTCAGTACTTC. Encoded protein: CASSFDLFGDIQYF.

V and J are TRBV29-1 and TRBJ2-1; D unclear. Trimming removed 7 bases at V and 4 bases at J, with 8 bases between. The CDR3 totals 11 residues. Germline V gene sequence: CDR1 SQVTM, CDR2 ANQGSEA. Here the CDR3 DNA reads TGCAGCGGCGGCTATTACAATGAGCAGTTCTTC. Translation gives CSGGYYNEQFF.

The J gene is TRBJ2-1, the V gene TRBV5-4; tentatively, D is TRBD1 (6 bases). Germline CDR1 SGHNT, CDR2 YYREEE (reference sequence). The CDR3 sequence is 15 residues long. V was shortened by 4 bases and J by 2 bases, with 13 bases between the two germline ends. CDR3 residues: CASSQGLGAYNEQFF. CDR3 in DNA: TGTGCCAGCAGCCAGGGGTTGGGGGCCTACAATGAGCAGTTCTTC. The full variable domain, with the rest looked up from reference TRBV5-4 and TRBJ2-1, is ETGVTQSPTHLIKTRGQQVTLRCSSQSGHNTVSWYQQALGQGPQFIFQYYREEENGRGNFPPRFSGLQFPNYSSELNVNALELDDSALYLCASSQGLGAYNEQFFGPGTRLTVL.